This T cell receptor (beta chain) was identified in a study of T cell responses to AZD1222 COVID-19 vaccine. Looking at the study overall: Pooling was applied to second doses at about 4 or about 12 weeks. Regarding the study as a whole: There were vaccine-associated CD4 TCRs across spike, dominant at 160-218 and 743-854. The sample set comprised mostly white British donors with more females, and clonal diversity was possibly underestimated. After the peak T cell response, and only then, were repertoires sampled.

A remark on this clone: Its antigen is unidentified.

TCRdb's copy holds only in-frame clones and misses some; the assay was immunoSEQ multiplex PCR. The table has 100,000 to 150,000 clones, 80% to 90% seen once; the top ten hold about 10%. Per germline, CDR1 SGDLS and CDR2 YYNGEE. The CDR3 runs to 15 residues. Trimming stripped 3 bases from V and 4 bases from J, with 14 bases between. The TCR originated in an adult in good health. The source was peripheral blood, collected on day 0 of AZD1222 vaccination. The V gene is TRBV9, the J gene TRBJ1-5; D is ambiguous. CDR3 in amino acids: CASSAAGEYNQPQHF. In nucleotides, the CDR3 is TGTGCCAGCAGCGCGGCGGGAGAATATAATCAGCCCCAGCATTTT.